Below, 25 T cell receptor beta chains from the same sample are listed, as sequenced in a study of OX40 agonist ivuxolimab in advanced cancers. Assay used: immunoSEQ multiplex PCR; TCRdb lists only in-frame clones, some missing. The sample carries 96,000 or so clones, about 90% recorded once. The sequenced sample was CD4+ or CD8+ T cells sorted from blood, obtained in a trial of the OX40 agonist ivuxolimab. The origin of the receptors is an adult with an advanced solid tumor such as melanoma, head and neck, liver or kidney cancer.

The CDR3 DNA follows: TGTGCCAGCCAAAGGGGGGACAGCGGGTTGAACACTGAAGCTTTCTTT. Protein product: CASQRGDSGLNTEAFF. The V call is TRBV2, the J call TRBJ1-1; 7 bases align to TRBD1. Germline V gene lookup returns CDR1 SNHLY and CDR2 FYNNEI. The CDR3 has 16 residues. V dropped 8 bases and J dropped 0; count of bases not matched to a gene: 12.

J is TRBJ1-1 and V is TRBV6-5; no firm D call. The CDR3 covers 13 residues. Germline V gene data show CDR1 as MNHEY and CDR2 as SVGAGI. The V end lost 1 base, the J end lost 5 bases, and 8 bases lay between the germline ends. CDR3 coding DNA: TGTGCCAGCAGTTACTTGGGGTATACTGAAGCTTTCTTT. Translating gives CASSYLGYTEAFF.

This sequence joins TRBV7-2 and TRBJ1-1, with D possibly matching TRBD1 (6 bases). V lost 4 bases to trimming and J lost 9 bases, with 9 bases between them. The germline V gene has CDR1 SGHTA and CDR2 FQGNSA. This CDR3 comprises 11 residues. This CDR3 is CASSSTGKAFF. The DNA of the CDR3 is TGTGCCAGCAGCTCGACAGGAAAAGCTTTCTTT.

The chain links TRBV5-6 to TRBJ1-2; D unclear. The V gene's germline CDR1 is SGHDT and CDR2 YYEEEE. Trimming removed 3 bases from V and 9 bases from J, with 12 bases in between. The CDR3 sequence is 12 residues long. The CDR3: CASSWALRSYTF. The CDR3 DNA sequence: TGTGCCAGCAGCTGGGCGTTAAGGAGCTACACCTTC. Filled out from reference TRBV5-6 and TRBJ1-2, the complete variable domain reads DAGVTQSPTHLIKTRGQQVTLRCSPKSGHDTVSWYQQALGQGPQFIFQYYEEEERQRGNFPDRFSGHQFPNYSSELNVNALLLGDSALYLCASSWALRSYTFGSGTRLTVV.

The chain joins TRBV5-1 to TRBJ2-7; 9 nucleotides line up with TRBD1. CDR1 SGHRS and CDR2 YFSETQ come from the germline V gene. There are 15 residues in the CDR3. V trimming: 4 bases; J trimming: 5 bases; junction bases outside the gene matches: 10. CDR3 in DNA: TGCGCCAGCAGCAACCGGGACAGGGCCTTCGACGAGCAGTACTTC. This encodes CASSNRDRAFDEQYF.

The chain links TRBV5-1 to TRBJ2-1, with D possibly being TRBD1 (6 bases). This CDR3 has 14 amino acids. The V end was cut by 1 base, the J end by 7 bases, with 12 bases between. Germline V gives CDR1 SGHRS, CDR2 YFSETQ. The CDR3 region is CASSLFGRGNEQFF. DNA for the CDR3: TGCGCCAGCAGCTTGTTCGGCAGGGGTAATGAGCAGTTCTTC.

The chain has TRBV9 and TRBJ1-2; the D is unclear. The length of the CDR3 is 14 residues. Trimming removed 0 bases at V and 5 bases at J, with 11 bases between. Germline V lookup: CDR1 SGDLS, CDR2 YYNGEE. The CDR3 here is CASSVEGGNYGYTF. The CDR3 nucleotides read TGTGCCAGCAGCGTAGAGGGCGGCAATTATGGCTACACCTTC.

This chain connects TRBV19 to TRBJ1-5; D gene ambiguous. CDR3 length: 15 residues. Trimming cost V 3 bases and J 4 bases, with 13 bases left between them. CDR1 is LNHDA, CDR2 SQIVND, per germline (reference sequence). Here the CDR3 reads CASSIGLAPNQPQHF. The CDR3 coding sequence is TGTGCCAGTAGTATCGGTCTGGCCCCAAATCAGCCCCAGCATTTT.

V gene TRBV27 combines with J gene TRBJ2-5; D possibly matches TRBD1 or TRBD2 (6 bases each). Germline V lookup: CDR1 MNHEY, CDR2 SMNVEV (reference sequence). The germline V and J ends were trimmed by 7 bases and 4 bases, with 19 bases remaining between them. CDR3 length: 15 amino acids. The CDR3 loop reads CASTSRYRDSETQYF. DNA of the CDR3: TGTGCCAGCACTTCCCGTTACAGGGACTCAGAGACCCAGTACTTC.

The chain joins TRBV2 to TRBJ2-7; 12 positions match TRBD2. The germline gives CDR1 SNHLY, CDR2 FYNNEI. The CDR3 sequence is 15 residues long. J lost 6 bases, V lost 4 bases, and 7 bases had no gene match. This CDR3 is CASSALAGGPREQYF. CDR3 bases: TGTGCCAGCAGTGCACTAGCGGGAGGCCCCCGCGAGCAGTACTTC.

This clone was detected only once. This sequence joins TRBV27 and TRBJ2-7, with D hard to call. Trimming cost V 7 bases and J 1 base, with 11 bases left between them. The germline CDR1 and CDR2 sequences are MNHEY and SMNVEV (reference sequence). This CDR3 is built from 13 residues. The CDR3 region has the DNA TGTGCCAGCACCGCCGTGGGGTCCTACGAGCAGTACTTC. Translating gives CASTAVGSYEQYF.

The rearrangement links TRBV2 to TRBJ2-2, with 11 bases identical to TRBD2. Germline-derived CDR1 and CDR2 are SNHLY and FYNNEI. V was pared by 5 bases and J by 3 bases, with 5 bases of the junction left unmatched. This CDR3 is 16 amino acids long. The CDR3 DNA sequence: TGTGCCAGCAGTCCTTATAGCGGGGGGGACACCGGGGAGCTGTTTTTT. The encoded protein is CASSPYSGGDTGELFF. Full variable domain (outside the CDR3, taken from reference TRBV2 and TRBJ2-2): EPEVTQTPSHQVTQMGQEVILRCVPISNHLYFYWYRQILGQKVEFLVSFYNNEISEKSEIFDDQFSVERPDGSNFTLKIRSTKLEDSAMYFCASSPYSGGDTGELFFGEGSRLTVL.

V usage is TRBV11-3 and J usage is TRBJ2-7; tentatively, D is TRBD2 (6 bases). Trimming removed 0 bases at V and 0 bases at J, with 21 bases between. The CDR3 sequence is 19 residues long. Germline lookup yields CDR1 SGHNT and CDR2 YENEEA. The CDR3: CASSLEGWLARSSSYEQYF. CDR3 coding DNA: TGTGCCAGCAGCTTAGAGGGTTGGCTAGCGAGATCAAGCTCCTACGAGCAGTACTTC.

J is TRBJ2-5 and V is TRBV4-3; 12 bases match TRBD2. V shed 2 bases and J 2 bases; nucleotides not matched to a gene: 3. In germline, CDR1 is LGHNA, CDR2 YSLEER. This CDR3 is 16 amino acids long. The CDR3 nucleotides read TGCGCCAGCAGCCAACGACTAGCGGGGGCACAAGAGACCCAGTACTTC. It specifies CASSQRLAGAQETQYF.

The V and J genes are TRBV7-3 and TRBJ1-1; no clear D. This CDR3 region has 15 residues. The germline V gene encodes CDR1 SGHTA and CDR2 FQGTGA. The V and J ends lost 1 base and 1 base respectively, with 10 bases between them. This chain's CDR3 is CASSLIGGKNTEAFF. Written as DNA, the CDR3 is TGTGCCAGCAGCTTAATTGGAGGGAAGAACACTGAAGCTTTCTTT. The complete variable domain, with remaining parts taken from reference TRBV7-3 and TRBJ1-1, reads GAGVSQTPSNKVTEKGKYVELRCDPISGHTALYWYRQSLGQGPEFLIYFQGTGAADDSGLPNDRFFAVRPEGSVSTLKIQRTERGDSAVYLCASSLIGGKNTEAFFGQGTRLTVV.

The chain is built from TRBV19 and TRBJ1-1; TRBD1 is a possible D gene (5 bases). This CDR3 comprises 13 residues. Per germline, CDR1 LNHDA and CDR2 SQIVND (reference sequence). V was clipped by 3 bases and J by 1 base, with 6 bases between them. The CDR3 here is CASSIGQNTEAFF. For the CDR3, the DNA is TGTGCCAGTAGTATCGGACAGAACACTGAAGCTTTCTTT. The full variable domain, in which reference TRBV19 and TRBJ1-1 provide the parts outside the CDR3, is DGGITQSPKYLFRKEGQNVTLSCEQNLNHDAMYWYRQDPGQGLRLIYYSQIVNDFQKGDIAEGYSVSREKKESFPLTVTSAQKNPTAFYLCASSIGQNTEAFFGQGTRLTVV.

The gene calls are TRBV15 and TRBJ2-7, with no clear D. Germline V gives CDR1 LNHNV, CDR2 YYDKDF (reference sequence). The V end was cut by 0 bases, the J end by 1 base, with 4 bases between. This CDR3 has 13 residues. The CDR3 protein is CATSRDISYEQYF. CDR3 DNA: TGTGCCACCAGCAGAGACATTTCCTACGAGCAGTACTTC.

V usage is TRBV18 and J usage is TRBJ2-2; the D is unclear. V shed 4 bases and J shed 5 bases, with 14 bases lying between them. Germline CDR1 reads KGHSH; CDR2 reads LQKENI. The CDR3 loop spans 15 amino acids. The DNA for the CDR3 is TGTGCCAGCTCACTTGAAGGCGCCCGTACCGGGGAGCTGTTTTTT. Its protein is CASSLEGARTGELFF.

The CDR3 sequence is CASSLWAAGEETQYF. In DNA form, the CDR3 reads TGTGCCAGCAGTTTATGGGCGGCGGGGGAAGAGACCCAGTACTTC. V and J are TRBV28 and TRBJ2-5; 7 bases line up with TRBD2. Unmatched junction bases numbered 4, after V lost 0 bases and J lost 3 bases. The germline gives CDR1 MDHEN, CDR2 SYDVKM. The CDR3 spans 15 residues.

The CDR3: CASSPGLASTDTQYF. In DNA form, the CDR3 reads TGTGCCAGCAGCCCGGGACTAGCGAGCACAGATACGCAGTATTTT. The chain joins TRBV6-4 to TRBJ2-3; 10 bases align to TRBD2. This CDR3 region has 15 residues. Germline values: CDR1 MRHNA, CDR2 SNTAGT. Unmatched junction bases numbered 3, after V lost 6 bases and J lost 0 bases.

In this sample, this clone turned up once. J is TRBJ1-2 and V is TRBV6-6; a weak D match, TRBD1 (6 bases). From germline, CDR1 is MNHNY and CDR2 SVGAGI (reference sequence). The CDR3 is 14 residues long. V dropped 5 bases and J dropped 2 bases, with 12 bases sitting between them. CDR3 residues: CASSNRDTNYGYTF. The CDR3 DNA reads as TGTGCCAGCAGTAATAGGGACACCAACTATGGCTACACCTTC.

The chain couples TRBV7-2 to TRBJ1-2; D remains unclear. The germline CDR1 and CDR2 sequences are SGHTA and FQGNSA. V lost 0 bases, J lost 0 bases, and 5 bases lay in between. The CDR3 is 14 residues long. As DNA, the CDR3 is TGTGCCAGCAGCTTAGCCAGGACTAACTATGGCTACACCTTC. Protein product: CASSLARTNYGYTF.

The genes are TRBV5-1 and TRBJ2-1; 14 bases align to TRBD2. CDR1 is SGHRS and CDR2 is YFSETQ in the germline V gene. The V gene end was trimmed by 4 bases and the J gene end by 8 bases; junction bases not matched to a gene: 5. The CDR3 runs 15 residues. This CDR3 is CASSLGLAGVHEQFF. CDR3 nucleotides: TGCGCCAGCAGCCTGGGACTAGCGGGAGTCCATGAGCAGTTCTTC.

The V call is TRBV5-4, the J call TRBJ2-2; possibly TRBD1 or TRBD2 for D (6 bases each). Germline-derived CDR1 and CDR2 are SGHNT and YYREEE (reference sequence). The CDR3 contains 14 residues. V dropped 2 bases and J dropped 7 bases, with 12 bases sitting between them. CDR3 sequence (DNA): TGTGCCAGCAGCTTTGTGGGGGGCGGCGGGGAGCTGTTTTTT. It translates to CASSFVGGGGELFF.

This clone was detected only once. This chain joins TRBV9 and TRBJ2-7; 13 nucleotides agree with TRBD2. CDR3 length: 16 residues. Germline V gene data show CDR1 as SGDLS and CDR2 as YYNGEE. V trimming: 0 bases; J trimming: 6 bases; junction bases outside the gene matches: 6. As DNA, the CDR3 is TGTGCCAGCAGCGTAGGGACTAGCGGGAGCCACGGCGAGCAGTACTTC. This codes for CASSVGTSGSHGEQYF.